These 21 T cell receptor beta chains originate from one sample sequenced in a study of cytomegalovirus exposure and HLA in healthy donors. Primers included in the PCR were 60 Vbeta and 13 Jbeta primers. Clones were read by immunoSEQ multiplex PCR, and TCRdb kept only the in-frame ones, dropping some. The sample carries 80,000 to 100,000 clones, 79% recorded once. Specimen: PBMCs. Source of these receptors: a male donor in good health and CMV-seropositive.

The chain is built from TRBV18 and TRBJ2-1; 13 bases match TRBD2. The CDR3 is 16 residues long. Germline V lookup: CDR1 KGHSH, CDR2 LQKENI. V shed 6 bases and J 7 bases; nucleotides not matched to a gene: 9. DNA of the CDR3: TGTGCCAGCTCGCTGCCTACTAGCGGGGGGGCGAATGAGCAGTTCTTC. It yields the protein CASSLPTSGGANEQFF.

V gene TRBV5-4 combines with J gene TRBJ1-2; 9 positions agree with TRBD1. Germline V gene lookup returns CDR1 SGHNT and CDR2 YYREEE (reference sequence). The CDR3 contains 13 residues. V lost 6 bases and J lost 5; bases outside the gene matches: 5. The CDR3 nucleotides read TGTGCCAGCACCAGACAGGGGGGGTATGGCTACACCTTC. It codes for CASTRQGGYGYTF.

This sequence joins TRBV19 and TRBJ1-5; TRBD1 might be the D (5 bases). Germline CDR1 and CDR2: LNHDA and SQIVND (reference sequence). This CDR3 has 14 amino acids. Trimming cost V 3 bases and J 6 bases, with 12 bases left between them. The DNA of the CDR3 is TGTGCCAGTAGTATTTTCGGGGGACCTCAGCCCCAGCATTTT. It encodes CASSIFGGPQPQHF.

This chain connects TRBV30 to TRBJ1-5; TRBD1 is a possible D gene (6 bases). The germline gives CDR1 GTSNPN, CDR2 SVGIG (reference sequence). Between the trimmed V and J ends, which lost 3 bases and 11 bases, there was a span of 17 bases. This CDR3 spans 13 amino acids. CDR3 in amino acids: CAWSGQPGRSQHF. The CDR3 coding sequence is TGTGCCTGGAGCGGACAGCCAGGCCGGTCCCAGCATTTT.

This chain joins TRBV30 and TRBJ1-1, with TRBD1 matching 11 bases. Germline CDR1 GTSNPN, CDR2 SVGIG (reference sequence). This CDR3 is 14 amino acids long. V lost 4 bases to trimming and J lost 10 bases; unmatched junction nucleotides: 11. The CDR3 DNA follows: TGTGCCTGGACCTTTGGACAGGGGGCTGGGGGAGCTTTCTTT. Amino acids: CAWTFGQGAGGAFF.

This clone turned up a few times. CDR3 amino acids: CSVEEGPAFF. The CDR3 nucleotides are TGCAGCGTTGAAGAGGGGCCGGCTTTCTTT. This chain joins TRBV29-1 and TRBJ1-1, with a tentative D call TRBD1 (5 bases). This CDR3 spans 10 amino acids. Between the trimmed V and J ends, which lost 0 bases and 11 bases, there was a span of 7 bases. CDR1 is SQVTM, CDR2 ANQGSEA, per germline.

This clone was seen once. This rearrangement joins TRBV7-3 to TRBJ1-6, with a weak D call TRBD1 (5 bases). This CDR3 spans 14 amino acids. V lost 3 bases to trimming and J lost 6 bases, with 9 bases between them. The germline gives CDR1 SGHTA, CDR2 FQGTGA. The CDR3 loop is CASSFSDSNSPLHF. The CDR3 region has the DNA TGTGCCAGCAGCTTCAGTGACAGTAATTCACCCCTCCACTTT.

The gene calls are TRBV13 and TRBJ2-1, with 10 bases aligning to TRBD2. From germline, CDR1 is PRHDT and CDR2 FYEKMQ (reference sequence). Trimming removed 1 base from V and 6 bases from J; junction bases left unmatched: 6. The CDR3 runs 16 residues. The CDR3, as DNA: TGTGCCAGCAGCTTAGTAGCGGGGGGACCACTCAATGAGCAGTTCTTC. Encoded protein: CASSLVAGGPLNEQFF.

This chain uses TRBV27 with TRBJ1-2, with a possible D match to TRBD1 (5 bases). Germline lookup yields CDR1 MNHEY and CDR2 SMNVEV (reference sequence). The CDR3 has 15 amino acids. V was cut by 5 bases and J by 4 bases, with 17 bases left in between. CDR3 loop: CASSKGPGQSYGYTF. CDR3 nucleotide sequence: TGTGCCAGCAGTAAGGGGCCAGGCCAATCCTATGGCTACACCTTC.

This clone appeared once. The chain carries TRBV7-2 and TRBJ2-7; D might be TRBD2 (5 bases). Trimming removed 1 base from V and 0 bases from J, with 10 bases in between. CDR1 is SGHTA and CDR2 is FQGNSA in the germline V gene. The CDR3 extends over 15 amino acids. DNA of the CDR3: TGTGCCAGCAGCTTAGAAGGGAGTCACTCCTACGAGCAGTACTTC. Protein product: CASSLEGSHSYEQYF.

The J gene is TRBJ1-2, the V gene TRBV27, with D tentatively TRBD1 (6 bases). This CDR3 contains 14 residues. Trimming removed 7 bases from V and 4 bases from J, with 16 bases in between. Germline CDR1 and CDR2: MNHEY and SMNVEV (reference sequence). The DNA of the CDR3 is TGTGCCAGCACCCCGGGGGGGCGACCCTATGGCTACACCTTC. This sequence encodes CASTPGGRPYGYTF.

Relative to its sample, this clone is medium-sized. The V gene is TRBV13, the J gene TRBJ2-5; 13 bases align to TRBD2. Germline CDR1 PRHDT, CDR2 FYEKMQ (reference sequence). The V segment lost 5 bases and the J segment 4 bases; nucleotides outside the gene matches: 7. This CDR3 is 16 amino acids long. CDR3 DNA sequence: TGTGCCAGCAGCCTCAGGACTAGCGGGGGTCGAGAGACCCAGTACTTC. Translating gives CASSLRTSGGRETQYF. Looking up the rest from reference TRBV13 and TRBJ2-5 gives the full variable domain: AAGVIQSPRHLIKEKRETATLKCYPIPRHDTVYWYQQGPGQDPQFLISFYEKMQSDKGSIPDRFSAQQFSDYHSELNMSSLELGDSALYFCASSLRTSGGRETQYFGPGTRLLVL.

This chain links TRBV6-5 with TRBJ1-2; D unresolved. This CDR3 has 14 residues. Trimming cost V 6 bases and J 8 bases, with 19 bases left between them. The V gene's germline CDR1 is MNHEY and CDR2 SVGAGI. CDR3 DNA sequence: TGTGCCAGCAGAAAAACCGGGGTTAGATGGGGCTACACCTTC. Amino acids: CASRKTGVRWGYTF.

V and J are TRBV6-5 and TRBJ2-5, with D possibly TRBD2 on 6 matching bases. Looked up from germline, CDR1 is MNHEY and CDR2 is SVGAGI. The CDR3 loop spans 14 amino acids. V lost 6 bases to trimming and J lost 5 bases, with 16 bases between them. The CDR3 is CASRLSEGRETQYF. DNA of the CDR3: TGTGCCAGCAGGCTGTCGGAGGGACGGGAGACCCAGTACTTC.

This clone was observed a few times. Relative to the germline gene, one junction end is altered; a read error may explain this. V and J are TRBV7-7 and TRBJ2-3; 9 bases fit TRBD2. From germline, CDR1 is SSHAT and CDR2 FNYEAQ (reference sequence). This CDR3 region has 15 residues. The CDR3 nucleotides are TGTGCTAGCAGCTTGTCCAGCGGGGGGACAGATACGCAGTATTTT. Protein: CASSLSSGGTDTQYF. Combining the CDR3 with reference TRBV7-7 and TRBJ2-3 gives the whole variable domain GAGVSQSPRYKVTKRGQDVTLRCDPISSHATLYWYQQALGQGPEFLTYFNYEAQPDKSGLPSDRFSAERPEGSISTLTIQRTEQRDSAMYRCASSLSSGGTDTQYFGPGTRLTVL.

This clone was seen a handful of times. CDR3 nucleotide sequence: TGTGCCAGCAGCGAAGTAAAAGGAGACACAGGGCCAGCTTTCTTT. Amino acid sequence: CASSEVKGDTGPAFF. This rearrangement joins TRBV7-6 to TRBJ1-1; tentative D call: TRBD1 (6 bases). The germline V gene has CDR1 SGHVS and CDR2 FNYEAQ. The CDR3 is made up of 15 amino acids. V was cut by 5 bases and J by 10 bases, with 23 bases left in between. Filled out from reference TRBV7-6 and TRBJ1-1, the complete variable domain reads GAGVSQSPRYKVTKRGQDVALRCDPISGHVSLYWYRQALGQGPEFLTYFNYEAQQDKSGLPNDRFSAERPEGSISTLTIQRTEQRDSAMYRCASSEVKGDTGPAFFGQGTRLTVV.

The chain couples TRBV4-1 to TRBJ1-1; the match to TRBD1 covers 8 bases. The V segment lost 0 bases and the J segment 3 bases; nucleotides outside the gene matches: 3. The CDR3 is made up of 15 amino acids. Per the germline V gene, CDR1 is MGHRA and CDR2 is YSYEKL. The CDR3 is CASSQDYRGYTEAFF. The CDR3 DNA reads as TGCGCCAGCAGCCAAGACTACAGGGGGTACACTGAAGCTTTCTTT.

The chain carries TRBV4-2 and TRBJ2-7, with D tentatively TRBD2 (8 bases). The V end was cut by 1 base, the J end by 4 bases, with 17 bases between. The CDR3 contains 16 residues. CDR1 is LGHNA, CDR2 YNFKEQ, per germline. For the CDR3, the DNA is TGTGCCAGCAGCCAAGGGGGTGCGGGGGGACAGTACGAGCAGTACTTC. Its translation is CASSQGGAGGQYEQYF.

The chain employs TRBV5-1 and TRBJ1-2; D uncertain. The ends were cut back, 3 bases at V and 4 bases at J, with 13 bases in the middle. The length of the CDR3 is 14 residues. The germline V gene encodes CDR1 SGHRS and CDR2 YFSETQ. Here the CDR3 DNA reads TGCGCCAGCAGCTCGGAGGACGGAGTCTATGGCTACACCTTC. As protein: CASSSEDGVYGYTF. Based on the CDR3 plus reference TRBV5-1 and TRBJ1-2, the full variable domain is KAGVTQTPRYLIKTRGQQVTLSCSPISGHRSVSWYQQTPGQGLQFLFEYFSETQRNKGNFPGRFSGRQFSNSRSEMNVSTLELGDSALYLCASSSEDGVYGYTFGSGTRLTVV.

The chain links TRBV27 to TRBJ1-2, with 7 positions matching TRBD1. Germline V CDR1 and CDR2: MNHEY, SMNVEV (reference sequence). The CDR3 loop spans 19 amino acids. Trimming removed 6 bases from V and 2 bases from J; junction bases left unmatched: 21. CDR3 DNA sequence: TGTGCCAGCAGCCGCCGTTTTGGGCGCGAAGGGGGCGTGAACTATGGCTACACCTTC. Its protein is CASSRRFGREGGVNYGYTF.

The gene calls are TRBV5-5 and TRBJ2-7; 8 positions agree with TRBD1. V shed 4 bases, J shed 2 bases, and the junction held 8 bases outside the gene matches. CDR3 length: 15 amino acids. Germline V gives CDR1 SGHKS, CDR2 YYEKEE (reference sequence). DNA of the CDR3: TGTGCCAGCAGCACCTGGGACAGGTCCCCCTACGAGCAGTACTTC. Translated: CASSTWDRSPYEQYF.